This T cell receptor (beta chain) was captured in a study of graft-versus-host responses after intestinal transplantation. Whole-study results and caveats: Patients with graft-donor T cell macrochimerism had high graft-versus-host to host-versus-graft clonal ratios in allografts. Peak circulating GvH clone levels tracked with early post-transplant HvG declines. The authors found GvH clones in recipient marrow, some appearing first in ileum or blood.

Details on this clone: What it binds is not known.

The germline V gene encodes CDR1 MGHRA and CDR2 YSYEKL. The germline V and J ends were trimmed by 2 bases and 5 bases, with 16 bases remaining between them. The CDR3 is made up of 15 amino acids. The method was immunoSEQ multiplex PCR; TCRdb's version includes in-frame clones alone and lacks a portion of them. The sample comprises about 98,000 clones, 86% of which are singletons, and 1.4% to 1.5% rests with the top ten. The TCR was taken from a human patient who received an intestinal transplant, so some T cells may come from the graft donor. The genes are TRBV4-1 and TRBJ2-7; D unclear. Material: PBMCs, obtained 255 days after intestinal transplant. The CDR3 nucleotides are TGCGCCAGCAGCCAATACCCCTTTTCGGTCCACGAGCAGTACTTC. It is translated as CASSQYPFSVHEQYF.